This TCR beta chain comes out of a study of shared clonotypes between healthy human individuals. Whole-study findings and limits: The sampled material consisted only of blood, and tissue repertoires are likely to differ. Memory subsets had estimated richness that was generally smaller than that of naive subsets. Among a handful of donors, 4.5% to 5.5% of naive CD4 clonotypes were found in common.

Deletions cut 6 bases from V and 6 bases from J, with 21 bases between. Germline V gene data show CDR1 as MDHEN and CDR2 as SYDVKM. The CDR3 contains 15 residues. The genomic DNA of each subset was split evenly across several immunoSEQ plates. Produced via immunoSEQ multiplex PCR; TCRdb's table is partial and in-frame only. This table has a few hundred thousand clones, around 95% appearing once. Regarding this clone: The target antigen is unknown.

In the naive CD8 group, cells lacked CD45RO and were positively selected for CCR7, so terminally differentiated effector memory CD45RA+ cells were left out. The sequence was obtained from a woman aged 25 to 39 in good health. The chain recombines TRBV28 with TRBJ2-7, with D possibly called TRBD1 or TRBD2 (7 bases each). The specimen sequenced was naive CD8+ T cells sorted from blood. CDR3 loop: CASSLTAGGGGEQYF. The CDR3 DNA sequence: TGTGCCAGCAGCCTAACCGCAGGGGGGGGAGGCGAGCAGTACTTC.